This T cell receptor (beta chain) was sequenced in a study of beta chain features in type 1 diabetes. As to this clone: The antigen is undetermined.

Investigators reverse transcribed all isolated RNA, so they sequenced expressed TCRB transcripts. TCRdb's copy holds only in-frame clones and misses some; the assay was immunoSEQ multiplex PCR. The sample lists 300,000 or so clones; around 9.7% were seen once. This CDR3 has 14 residues. Trimming left V 1 base short and J 8 bases short, with 12 bases between. Germline V gene sequence: CDR1 KGHSH, CDR2 LQKENI. General observations from the study: Shortening of TCRB CDR3s, moderate but significant, appeared in all four CD4+ subsets of Type 1 diabetes patients.

This rearrangement joins TRBV18 to TRBJ2-1, with D perhaps TRBD1 or TRBD2 (5 bases each). The receptor's source is a man younger than 45 with type 1 diabetes. The material sequenced was central memory CD4+ T cells from blood. The CDR3 sequence: CASSPLQEADEQFF. For the CDR3, the DNA is TGTGCCAGCTCACCACTACAGGAGGCGGATGAGCAGTTCTTC. Full variable domain (missing parts from reference TRBV18 and TRBJ2-1): NAGVMQNPRHLVRRRGQEARLRCSPMKGHSHVYWYRQLPEEGLKFMVYLQKENIIDESGMPKERFSAEFPKEGPSILRIQQVVRGDSAAYFCASSPLQEADEQFFGPGTRLTVL.